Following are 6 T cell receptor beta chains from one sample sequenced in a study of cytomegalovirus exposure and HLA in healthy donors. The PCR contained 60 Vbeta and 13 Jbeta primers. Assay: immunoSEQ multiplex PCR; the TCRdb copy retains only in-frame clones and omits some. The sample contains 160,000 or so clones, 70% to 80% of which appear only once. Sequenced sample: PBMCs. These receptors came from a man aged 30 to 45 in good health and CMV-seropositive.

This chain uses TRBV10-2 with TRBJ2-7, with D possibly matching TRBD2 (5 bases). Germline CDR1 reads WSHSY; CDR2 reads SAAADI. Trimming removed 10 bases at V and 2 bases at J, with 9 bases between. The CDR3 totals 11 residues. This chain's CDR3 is CATLGTYEQYF. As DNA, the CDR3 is TGCGCCACCCTCGGGACCTACGAGCAGTACTTC.

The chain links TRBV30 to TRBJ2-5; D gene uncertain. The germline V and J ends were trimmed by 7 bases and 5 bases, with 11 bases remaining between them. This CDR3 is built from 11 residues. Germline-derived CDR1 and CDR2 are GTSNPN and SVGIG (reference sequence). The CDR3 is CALAMAETQYF. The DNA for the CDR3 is TGTGCCTTAGCCATGGCGGAGACCCAGTACTTC.

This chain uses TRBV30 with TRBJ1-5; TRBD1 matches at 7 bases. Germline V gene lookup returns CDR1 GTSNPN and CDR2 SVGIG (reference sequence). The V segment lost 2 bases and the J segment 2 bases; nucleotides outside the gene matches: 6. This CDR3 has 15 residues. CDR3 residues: CAWSSRQGGNQPQHF. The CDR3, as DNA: TGTGCCTGGAGTTCCCGGCAGGGGGGCAATCAGCCCCAGCATTTT. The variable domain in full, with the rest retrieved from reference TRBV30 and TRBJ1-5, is SQTIHQWPATLVQPVGSPLSLECTVEGTSNPNLYWYRQAAGRGLQLLFYSVGIGQISSEVPQNLSASRPQDRQFILSSKKLLLSDSGFYLCAWSSRQGGNQPQHFGDGTRLSIL.

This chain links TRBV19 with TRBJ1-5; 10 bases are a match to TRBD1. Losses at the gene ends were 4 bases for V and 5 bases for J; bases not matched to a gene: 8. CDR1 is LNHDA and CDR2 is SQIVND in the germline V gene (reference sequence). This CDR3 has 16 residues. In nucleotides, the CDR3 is TGTGCCAGTAGTACTCCGGGACAGGGGCCCCATCAGCCCCAGCATTTT. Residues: CASSTPGQGPHQPQHF.

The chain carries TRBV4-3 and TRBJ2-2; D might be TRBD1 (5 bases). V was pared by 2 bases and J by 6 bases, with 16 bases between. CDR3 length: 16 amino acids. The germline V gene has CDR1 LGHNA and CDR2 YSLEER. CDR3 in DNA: TGCGCCAGCAGCCAAAGACTGGGGCCGGAATCCGGGGAGCTGTTTTTT. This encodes CASSQRLGPESGELFF.

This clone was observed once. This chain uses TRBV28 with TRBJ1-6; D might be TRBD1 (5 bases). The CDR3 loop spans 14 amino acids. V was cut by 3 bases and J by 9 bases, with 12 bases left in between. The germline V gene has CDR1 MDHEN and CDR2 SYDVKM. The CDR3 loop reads CASSFSDGGSPLHF. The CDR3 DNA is TGTGCCAGCAGTTTTTCGGACGGGGGTTCACCCCTCCACTTT. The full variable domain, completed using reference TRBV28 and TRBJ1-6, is DVKVTQSSRYLVKRTGEKVFLECVQDMDHENMFWYRQDPGLGLRLIYFSYDVKMKEKGDIPEGYSVSREKKERFSLILESASTNQTSMYLCASSFSDGGSPLHFGNGTRLTVT.